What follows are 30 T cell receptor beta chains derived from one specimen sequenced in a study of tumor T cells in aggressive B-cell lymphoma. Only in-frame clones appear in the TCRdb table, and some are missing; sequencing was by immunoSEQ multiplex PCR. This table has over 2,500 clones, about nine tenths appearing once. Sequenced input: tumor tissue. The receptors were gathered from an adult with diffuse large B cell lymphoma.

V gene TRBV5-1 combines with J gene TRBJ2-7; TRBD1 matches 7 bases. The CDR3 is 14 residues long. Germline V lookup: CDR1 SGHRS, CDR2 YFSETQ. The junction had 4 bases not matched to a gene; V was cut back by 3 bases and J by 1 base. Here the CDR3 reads CASSSGGQSYEQYF. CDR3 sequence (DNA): TGCGCCAGCAGCTCTGGGGGACAGTCCTACGAGCAGTACTTC.

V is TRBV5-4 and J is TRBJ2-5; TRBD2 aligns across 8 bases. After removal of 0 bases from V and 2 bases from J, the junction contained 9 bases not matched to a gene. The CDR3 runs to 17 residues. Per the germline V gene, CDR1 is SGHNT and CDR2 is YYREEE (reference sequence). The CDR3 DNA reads TGTGCCAGCAGCTTGGGGGGGCGGGAGGCGGGACAAGAGACCCAGTACTTC. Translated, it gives CASSLGGREAGQETQYF.

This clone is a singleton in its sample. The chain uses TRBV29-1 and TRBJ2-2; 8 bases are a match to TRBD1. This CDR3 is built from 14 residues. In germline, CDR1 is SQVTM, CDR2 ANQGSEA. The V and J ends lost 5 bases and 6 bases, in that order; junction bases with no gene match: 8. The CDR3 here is CSVRTGYGSGELFF. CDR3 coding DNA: TGCAGCGTTAGGACAGGGTACGGTTCCGGGGAGCTGTTTTTT.

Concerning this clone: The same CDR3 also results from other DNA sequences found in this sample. For the CDR3, the DNA is TGTGCCAGCAGTGATGGGCTGCGGGGGGTCAACACCGGGGAGCTGTTTTTT. It encodes CASSDGLRGVNTGELFF. V gene TRBV25-1 combines with J gene TRBJ2-2; 8 nucleotides agree with TRBD2. This CDR3 is 17 amino acids long. Germline lookup yields CDR1 MGHDK and CDR2 SYGVNS. With 3 bases clipped from V and 2 bases from J, the junction kept 8 bases outside the gene matches.

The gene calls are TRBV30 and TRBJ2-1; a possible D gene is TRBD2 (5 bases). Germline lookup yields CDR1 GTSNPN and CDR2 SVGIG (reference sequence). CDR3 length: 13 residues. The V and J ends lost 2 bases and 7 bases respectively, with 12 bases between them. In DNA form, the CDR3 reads TGTGCCTGGAGTTCACTAGAATGGAATGAGCAGTTCTTC. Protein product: CAWSSLEWNEQFF.

The CDR3 sequence is CASSTGQGNRGEAFF. In nucleotides, the CDR3 is TGTGCCAGCAGTACAGGACAGGGGAACCGCGGTGAAGCTTTCTTT. The V and J genes are TRBV6-6 and TRBJ1-1; TRBD1 matches 9 bases. In germline, CDR1 is MNHNY, CDR2 SVGAGI (reference sequence). The CDR3 runs 15 residues. The junction had 11 bases not matched to a gene; V was cut back by 5 bases and J by 7 bases.

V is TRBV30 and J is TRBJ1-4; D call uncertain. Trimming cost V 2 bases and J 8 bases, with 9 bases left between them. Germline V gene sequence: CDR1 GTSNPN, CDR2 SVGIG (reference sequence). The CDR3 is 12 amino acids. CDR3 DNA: TGTGCCTGGAGTAGACACCGGGAAAAACTGTTTTTT. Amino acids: CAWSRHREKLFF.

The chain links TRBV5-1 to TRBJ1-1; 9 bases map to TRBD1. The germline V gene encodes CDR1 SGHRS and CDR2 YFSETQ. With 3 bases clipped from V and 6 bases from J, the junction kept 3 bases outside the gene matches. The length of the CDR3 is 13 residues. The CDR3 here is CASSSTGGSEAFF. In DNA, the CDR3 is TGCGCCAGCAGCTCCACAGGGGGCTCTGAAGCTTTCTTT.

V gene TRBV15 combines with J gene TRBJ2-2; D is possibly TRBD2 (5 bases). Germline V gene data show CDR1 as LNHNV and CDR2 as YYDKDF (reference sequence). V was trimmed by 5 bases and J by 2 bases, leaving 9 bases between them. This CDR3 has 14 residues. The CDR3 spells CATSQEVNTGELFF. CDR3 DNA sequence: TGTGCCACCAGCCAGGAGGTAAACACCGGGGAGCTGTTTTTT.

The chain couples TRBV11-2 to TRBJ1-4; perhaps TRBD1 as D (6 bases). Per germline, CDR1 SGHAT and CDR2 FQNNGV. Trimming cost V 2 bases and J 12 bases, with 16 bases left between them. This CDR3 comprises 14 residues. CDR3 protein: CASSLKGEGRELFF. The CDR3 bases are TGTGCCAGCAGCTTAAAGGGGGAGGGGCGAGAACTGTTTTTT.

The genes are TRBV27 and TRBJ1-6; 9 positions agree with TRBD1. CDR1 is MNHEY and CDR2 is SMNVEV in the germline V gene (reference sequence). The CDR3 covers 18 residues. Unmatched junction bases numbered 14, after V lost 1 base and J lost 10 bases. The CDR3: CASSLYRDRGFGESPLHF. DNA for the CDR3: TGTGCCAGCAGTTTATACCGAGACAGGGGGTTTGGTGAATCACCCCTCCACTTT.

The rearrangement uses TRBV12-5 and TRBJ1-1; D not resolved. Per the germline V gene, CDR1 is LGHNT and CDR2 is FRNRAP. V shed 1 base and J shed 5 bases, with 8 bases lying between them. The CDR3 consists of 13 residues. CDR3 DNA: TGTGCTAGTGGTTTGGAAACGGGTACTGAAGCTTTCTTT. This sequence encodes CASGLETGTEAFF. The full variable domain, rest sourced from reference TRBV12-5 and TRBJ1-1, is DARVTQTPRHKVTEMGQEVTMRCQPILGHNTVFWYRQTMMQGLELLAYFRNRAPLDDSGMPKDRFSAEMPDATLATLKIQPSEPRDSAVYFCASGLETGTEAFFGQGTRLTVV.

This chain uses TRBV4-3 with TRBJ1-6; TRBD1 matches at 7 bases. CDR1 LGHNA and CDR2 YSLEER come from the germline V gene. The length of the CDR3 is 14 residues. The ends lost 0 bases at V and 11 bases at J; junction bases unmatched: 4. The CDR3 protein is CASSQEGRGAPLHF. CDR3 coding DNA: TGCGCCAGCAGCCAAGAAGGCAGGGGGGCACCCCTCCACTTT.

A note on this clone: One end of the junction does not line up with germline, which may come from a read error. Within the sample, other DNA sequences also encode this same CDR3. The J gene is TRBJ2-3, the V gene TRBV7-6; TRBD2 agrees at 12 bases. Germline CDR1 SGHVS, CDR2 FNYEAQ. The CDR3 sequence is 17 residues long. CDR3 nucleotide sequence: TGTGCCAGCAGCTTTCTAGCGGGGGGGTCCGGCACAGATACACAGTATTTT. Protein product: CASSFLAGGSGTDTQYF.

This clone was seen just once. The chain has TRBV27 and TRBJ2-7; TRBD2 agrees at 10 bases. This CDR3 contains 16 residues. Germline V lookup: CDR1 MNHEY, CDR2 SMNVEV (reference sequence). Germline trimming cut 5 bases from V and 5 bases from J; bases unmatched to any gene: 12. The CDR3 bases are TGTGCCAGCAGTCCCTACTTTAGCGGGAGGCTGCACGAGCAGTACTTC. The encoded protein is CASSPYFSGRLHEQYF.

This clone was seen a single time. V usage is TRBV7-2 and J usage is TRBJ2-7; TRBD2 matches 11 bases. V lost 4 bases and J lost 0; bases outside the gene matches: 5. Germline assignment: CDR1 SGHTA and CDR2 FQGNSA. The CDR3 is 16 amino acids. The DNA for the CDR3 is TGTGCCAGCAGCTACGCTAGCGGGGGGAGCTCCTACGAGCAGTACTTC. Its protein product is CASSYASGGSSYEQYF. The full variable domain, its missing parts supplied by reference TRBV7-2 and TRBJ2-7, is GAGVSQSPSNKVTEKGKDVELRCDPISGHTALYWYRQSLGQGLEFLIYFQGNSAPDKSGLPSDRFSAERTGGSVSTLTIQRTQQEDSAVYLCASSYASGGSSYEQYFGPGTRLTVT.

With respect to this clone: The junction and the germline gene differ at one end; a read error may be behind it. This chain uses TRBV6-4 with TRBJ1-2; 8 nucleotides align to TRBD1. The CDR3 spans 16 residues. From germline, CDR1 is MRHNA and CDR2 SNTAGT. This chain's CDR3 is CASSDTLGTGLYGYTF. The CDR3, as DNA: TGTGCCAGCAGTGACACACTTGGGACAGGACTCTATGGTTACACCTTC.

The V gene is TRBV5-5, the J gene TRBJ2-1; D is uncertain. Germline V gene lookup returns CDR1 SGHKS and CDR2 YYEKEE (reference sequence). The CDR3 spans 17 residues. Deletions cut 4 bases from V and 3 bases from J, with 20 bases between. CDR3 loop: CASSPEAVERYYNEQFF. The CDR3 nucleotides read TGTGCCAGCAGCCCCGAGGCAGTCGAACGGTACTACAATGAGCAGTTCTTC.

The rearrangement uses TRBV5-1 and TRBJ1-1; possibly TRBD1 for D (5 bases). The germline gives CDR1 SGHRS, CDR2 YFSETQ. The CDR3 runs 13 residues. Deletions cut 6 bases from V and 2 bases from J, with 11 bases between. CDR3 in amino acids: CASIGGGNTEAFF. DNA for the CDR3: TGCGCCAGCATCGGGGGAGGTAACACTGAAGCTTTCTTT.

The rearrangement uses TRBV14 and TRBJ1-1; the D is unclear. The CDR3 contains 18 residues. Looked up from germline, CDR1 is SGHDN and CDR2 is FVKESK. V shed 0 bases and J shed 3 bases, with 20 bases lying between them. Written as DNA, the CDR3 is TGTGCCAGCAGCCAAGATTACCGTTCGGGGTTCCGAGACACTGAAGCTTTCTTT. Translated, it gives CASSQDYRSGFRDTEAFF.

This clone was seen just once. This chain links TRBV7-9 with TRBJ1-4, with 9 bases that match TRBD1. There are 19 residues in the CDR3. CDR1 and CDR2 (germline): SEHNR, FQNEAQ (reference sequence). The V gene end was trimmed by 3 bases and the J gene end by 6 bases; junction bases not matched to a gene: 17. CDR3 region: CASSFPRTGASHTYEKLFF. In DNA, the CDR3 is TGTGCCAGCAGCTTCCCTCGGACAGGGGCCTCCCATACGTATGAAAAACTGTTTTTT.

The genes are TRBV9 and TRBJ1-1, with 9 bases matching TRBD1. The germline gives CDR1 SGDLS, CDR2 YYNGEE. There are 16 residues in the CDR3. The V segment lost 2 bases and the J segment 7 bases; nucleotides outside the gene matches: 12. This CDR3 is CASSVDTGGYLGEAFF. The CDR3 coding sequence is TGTGCCAGCAGCGTCGATACAGGGGGCTACTTGGGTGAAGCTTTCTTT.

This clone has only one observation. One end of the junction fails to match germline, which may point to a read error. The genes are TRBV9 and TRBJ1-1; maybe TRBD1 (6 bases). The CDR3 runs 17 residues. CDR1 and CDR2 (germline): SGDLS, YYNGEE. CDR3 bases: TGTGCCAACAGCGTAGGAGGACAGCCCTCAAGGAACACTGAAGCTTTCTTT. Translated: CANSVGGQPSRNTEAFF.

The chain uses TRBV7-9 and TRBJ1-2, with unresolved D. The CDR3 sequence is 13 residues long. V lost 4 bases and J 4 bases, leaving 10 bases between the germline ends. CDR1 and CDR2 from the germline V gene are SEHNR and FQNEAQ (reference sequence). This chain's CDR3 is CASSSRGSYGYTF. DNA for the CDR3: TGTGCCAGCAGCTCCCGAGGGAGCTATGGCTACACCTTC.

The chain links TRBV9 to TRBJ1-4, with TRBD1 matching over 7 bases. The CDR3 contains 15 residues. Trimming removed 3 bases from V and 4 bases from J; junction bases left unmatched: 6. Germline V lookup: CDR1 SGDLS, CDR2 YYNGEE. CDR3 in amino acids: CASSEEQGFNEKLFF. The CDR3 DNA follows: TGTGCCAGCAGCGAGGAACAGGGGTTTAATGAAAAACTGTTTTTT.

CDR3 amino acids: CAWNLAGEGEQFF. CDR3 bases: TGTGCCTGGAACCTAGCGGGAGAAGGTGAGCAGTTCTTC. V is TRBV30 and J is TRBJ2-1; TRBD2 agrees at 10 bases. J gave up 9 bases and V 4 bases, and 6 bases lay outside the gene matches. Germline V gene data show CDR1 as GTSNPN and CDR2 as SVGIG (reference sequence). The CDR3 totals 13 residues.

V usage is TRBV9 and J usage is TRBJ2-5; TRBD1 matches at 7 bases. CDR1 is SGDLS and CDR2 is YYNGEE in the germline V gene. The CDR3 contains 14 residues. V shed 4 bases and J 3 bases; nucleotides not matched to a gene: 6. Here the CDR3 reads CASSPSTGEETQYF. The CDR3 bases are TGTGCCAGCAGCCCCTCAACAGGGGAAGAGACCCAGTACTTC.

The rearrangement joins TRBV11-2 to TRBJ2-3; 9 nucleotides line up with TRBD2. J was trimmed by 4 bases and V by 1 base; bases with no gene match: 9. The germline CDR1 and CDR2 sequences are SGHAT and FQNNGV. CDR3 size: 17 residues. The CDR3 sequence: CASSLAGLASGADTQYF. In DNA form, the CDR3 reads TGTGCCAGCAGCTTAGCCGGACTAGCGTCTGGTGCAGATACGCAGTATTTT. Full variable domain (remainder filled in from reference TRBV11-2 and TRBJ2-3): EAGVAQSPRYKIIEKRQSVAFWCNPISGHATLYWYQQILGQGPKLLIQFQNNGVVDDSQLPKDRFSAERLKGVDSTLKIQPAKLEDSAVYLCASSLAGLASGADTQYFGPGTRLTVL.

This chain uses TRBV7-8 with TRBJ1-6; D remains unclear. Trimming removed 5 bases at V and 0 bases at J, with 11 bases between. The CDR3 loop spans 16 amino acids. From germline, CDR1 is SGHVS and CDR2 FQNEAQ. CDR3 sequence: CASSLEAISYNSPLHF. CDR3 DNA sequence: TGTGCCAGCAGCCTCGAAGCGATCTCCTATAATTCACCCCTCCACTTT. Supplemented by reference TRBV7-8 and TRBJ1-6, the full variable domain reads GAGVSQSPRYKVAKRGQDVALRCDPISGHVSLFWYQQALGQGPEFLTYFQNEAQLDKSGLPSDRFFAERPEGSVSTLKIQRTQQEDSAVYLCASSLEAISYNSPLHFGNGTRLTVT.

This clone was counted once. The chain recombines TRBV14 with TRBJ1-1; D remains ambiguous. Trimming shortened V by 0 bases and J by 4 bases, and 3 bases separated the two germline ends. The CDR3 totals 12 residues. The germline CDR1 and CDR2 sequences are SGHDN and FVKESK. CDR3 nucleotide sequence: TGTGCCAGCAGCCAAGACTTCACTGAAGCTTTCTTT. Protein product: CASSQDFTEAFF.